The clone carrying this T cell receptor beta chain was detected a few times. What it binds is unknown. This entry comes from a study of type 1 regulatory T cells. Study-wide context: T-allo10 is an in vitro-generated, Tr1-enriched CD4 T cell product specific for alloantigen.

MiXCR, run by TCRdb on the reads, gives a single entry per CDR3 protein. The sample has approximately 42,000 distinct CDR3 sequences; 9.5% to 15% are singletons. This CDR3 contains 14 residues. CDR1 and CDR2 from the germline V gene are SGHTA and FQGNSA. The V gene lost 0 bases and the J gene lost 0 bases, with 5 bases spanning the gap. Notes on the study in general: Compared with non-Tr1 cells, Tr1 cells showed a narrower TCR repertoire.

The V call is TRBV7-2, the J call TRBJ1-2, with D hard to call. This receptor was taken from a human donor in good health. The sequencing sample was made of cultured non-Tr1 T cells, either the whole culture or a sorted T cell fraction (not recorded which). The CDR3 region is CASSLARSNYGYTF. CDR3 sequence (DNA): TGTGCCAGCAGCTTAGCCAGGTCTAACTATGGCTACACCTTC. The complete variable domain, with remaining parts taken from reference TRBV7-2 and TRBJ1-2, reads GAGVSQSPSNKVTEKGKDVELRCDPISGHTALYWYRQSLGQGLEFLIYFQGNSAPDKSGLPSDRFSAERTGGSVSTLTIQRTQQEDSAVYLCASSLARSNYGYTFGSGTRLTVV.